The 2 T cell receptor beta chains reported below all come from one sample, sequenced in a study of OX40 agonist ivuxolimab in advanced cancers. Produced via immunoSEQ multiplex PCR; TCRdb's table is partial and in-frame only. The sample has 55,000 to 80,000 clones; about four fifths are singletons. Sequenced here: CD4+ or CD8+ T cells sorted from blood, sampled in a trial of the OX40 agonist ivuxolimab. These receptors all stem from an adult with an advanced solid tumor such as melanoma, head and neck, liver or kidney cancer.

This chain connects TRBV15 to TRBJ2-7; the match to TRBD1 covers 7 bases. In germline, CDR1 is LNHNV, CDR2 YYDKDF (reference sequence). J gave up 2 bases and V 0 bases, and 4 bases lay outside the gene matches. The CDR3 is 15 amino acids. The CDR3 reads CATSRDQGETYEQYF. CDR3 coding DNA: TGTGCCACCAGCAGAGACCAGGGGGAAACCTACGAGCAGTACTTC. The full variable domain, rest sourced from reference TRBV15 and TRBJ2-7, is DAMVIQNPRYQVTQFGKPVTLSCSQTLNHNVMYWYQQKSSQAPKLLFHYYDKDFNNEADTPDNFQSRRPNTSFCFLDIRSPGLGDTAMYLCATSRDQGETYEQYFGPGTRLTVT.

The V call is TRBV7-2, the J call TRBJ1-4; possibly TRBD1 for D (5 bases). The V end was cut by 6 bases, the J end by 1 base, with 15 bases between. This CDR3 spans 16 amino acids. Germline assignment: CDR1 SGHTA and CDR2 FQGNSA. Written as DNA, the CDR3 is TGTGCCAGCAGTCCGGGACCTGACGGAACTAATGAAAAACTGTTTTTT. Its protein is CASSPGPDGTNEKLFF.